This paragraph covers one TCR beta chain sequence. The antigen remains unidentified. This CDR3 has 15 residues. Trimming at V came to 3 bases and at J to 6 bases, leaving 7 bases not matched to a gene. In germline, CDR1 is MDHEN, CDR2 SYDVKM. These data come from a study of cytomegalovirus exposure and HLA in healthy donors. Study-level findings and limits: It was 150 to 200 TCR beta chains that were listed as cytomegalovirus-associated. There were some public TCRs occurring in many donors, but most TCR sequences were rare.

It was with 60 Vbeta and 13 Jbeta primers that the PCR ran. Generated by immunoSEQ multiplex PCR, the TCRdb table keeps only in-frame clones and is missing some. This table has under 150,000 clones, roughly 83% appearing once. The source material was PBMCs. V usage is TRBV28 and J usage is TRBJ1-5; 8 bases agree with TRBD1. The source of this sequence is a man aged 18 to 35 in good health and CMV-seronegative. This chain's CDR3 is CASSFRGPLGQPQHF. For the CDR3, the DNA is TGTGCCAGCAGTTTCAGGGGGCCTTTAGGTCAGCCCCAGCATTTT. The entire variable domain, with the rest obtained from reference TRBV28 and TRBJ1-5, is as follows: DVKVTQSSRYLVKRTGEKVFLECVQDMDHENMFWYRQDPGLGLRLIYFSYDVKMKEKGDIPEGYSVSREKKERFSLILESASTNQTSMYLCASSFRGPLGQPQHFGDGTRLSIL.